A single sample is the source of the 5 T cell receptor beta chains below, sequenced in a study of blood T cell repertoires in COVID-19. The assay was immunoSEQ multiplex PCR, and TCRdb's table has in-frame clones only and misses some. The sample has approximately 260,000 clones, approximately 83% seen once. The specimen sequenced was PBMCs or T cells enriched from blood (not recorded which). These receptors all stem from a woman aged 40 to 50 with acute COVID-19.

This sequence joins TRBV2 and TRBJ2-7; TRBD2 agrees at 16 bases. Looked up from germline, CDR1 is SNHLY and CDR2 is FYNNEI. V shed 6 bases and J 6 bases; nucleotides not matched to a gene: 5. This CDR3 comprises 15 residues. CDR3 loop: CASRGLAGGVGEQYF. The CDR3 DNA is TGTGCCAGCAGGGGACTAGCGGGAGGGGTAGGCGAGCAGTACTTC.

The rearrangement links TRBV7-9 to TRBJ2-7, with TRBD1 as a possible D gene (5 bases). The CDR3 runs 13 residues. CDR1 and CDR2 from the germline V gene are SEHNR and FQNEAQ (reference sequence). The ends were cut back, 5 bases at V and 3 bases at J, with 11 bases in the middle. CDR3 nucleotides: TGTGCCAGCAGCATCCAGGGTGGCTACGAGCAGTACTTC. Amino acids: CASSIQGGYEQYF.

V gene TRBV19 combines with J gene TRBJ2-5, with D tentatively TRBD1 (7 bases). The V and J ends lost 5 bases and 5 bases respectively, with 15 bases between them. Looked up from germline, CDR1 is LNHDA and CDR2 is SQIVND (reference sequence). The CDR3 is made up of 14 amino acids. CDR3 sequence (DNA): TGTGCCAGTAGTCCCAGGGGGGCAGGGGAGACCCAGTACTTC. Translated, it gives CASSPRGAGETQYF.

The chain employs TRBV2 and TRBJ1-1; the match to TRBD1 covers 9 bases. From germline, CDR1 is SNHLY and CDR2 FYNNEI. The junction had 6 bases not matched to a gene; V was cut back by 6 bases and J by 4 bases. The CDR3 extends over 14 amino acids. CDR3 protein: CASRLTGGGTEAFF. The CDR3 DNA reads TGTGCCAGCAGGCTGACAGGGGGAGGCACTGAAGCTTTCTTT. Using reference TRBV2 and TRBJ1-1 for the parts outside the CDR3, the full variable domain is EPEVTQTPSHQVTQMGQEVILRCVPISNHLYFYWYRQILGQKVEFLVSFYNNEISEKSEIFDDQFSVERPDGSNFTLKIRSTKLEDSAMYFCASRLTGGGTEAFFGQGTRLTVV.

The chain uses TRBV9 and TRBJ2-3; TRBD1 is a possible D gene (5 bases). This CDR3 has 13 amino acids. Per germline, CDR1 SGDLS and CDR2 YYNGEE. V was cut by 3 bases and J by 5 bases, with 10 bases left in between. CDR3 in amino acids: CASSALQVDTQYF. The CDR3 bases are TGTGCCAGCAGCGCCCTACAGGTAGATACGCAGTATTTT.